This TCR beta chain came from a study of CD8+ T cells in alopecia areata. The CDR3 has 13 residues. CDR1 GTSNPN and CDR2 SVGIG come from the germline V gene (reference sequence). Trimming left V 3 bases short and J 4 bases short, with 10 bases between. cDNA reverse transcribed from extracted RNA served as the sequencing template. Using immunoSEQ multiplex PCR, the repertoire was profiled, and TCRdb retains in-frame clones only, with some absent. The sample lists under 7,500 clones, approximately 65% occurring once. Peripheral blood and lesional scalp punch biopsies came from alopecia areata patients. Findings and limits, study-wide: Researchers report lesional scalp, most notably alopecia totalis/universalis, outstripped normal scalp in clonality.

Concerning this clone itself: The antigen is not known.

This chain connects TRBV30 to TRBJ1-5; the D gene is possibly TRBD1 (6 bases). This TCR was sampled from a human donor with alopecia areata. Sample: skin, taken at week 0. The CDR3 coding sequence is TGTGCCTGGAGACAGGGATTTAATCAGCCCCAGCATTTT. The encoded protein is CAWRQGFNQPQHF.